This T cell receptor (beta chain) was recorded in a study of blood T cell repertoires in COVID-19. Study as a whole: Specimens from acute and convalescent COVID-19 originated in the United States, Italy and Spain.

Source study methods: Reference gene primer amplification in the assay estimated nucleated cell counts. Method: immunoSEQ multiplex PCR; TCRdb's copy keeps in-frame clones and lacks some. V, J and clone size reflect that table, while D and trimming were determined from the DNA. The profile covers about 220,000 clones, with approximately 80% appearing a single time and about 13% taken by the ten largest. Per the germline V gene, CDR1 is MGHDK and CDR2 is SYGVNS. CDR3 size: 14 residues. V lost 5 bases and J lost 2; bases outside the gene matches: 4. V usage is TRBV25-1 and J usage is TRBJ2-3; TRBD2 aligns across 7 bases. This clonotype originated in a human donor in a cohort sampled during active COVID-19. Specimen: peripheral blood. For the CDR3, the DNA is TGTGCCAGCAGTAAAAGCGGGGACACAGATACGCAGTATTTT. This encodes CASSKSGDTDTQYF.